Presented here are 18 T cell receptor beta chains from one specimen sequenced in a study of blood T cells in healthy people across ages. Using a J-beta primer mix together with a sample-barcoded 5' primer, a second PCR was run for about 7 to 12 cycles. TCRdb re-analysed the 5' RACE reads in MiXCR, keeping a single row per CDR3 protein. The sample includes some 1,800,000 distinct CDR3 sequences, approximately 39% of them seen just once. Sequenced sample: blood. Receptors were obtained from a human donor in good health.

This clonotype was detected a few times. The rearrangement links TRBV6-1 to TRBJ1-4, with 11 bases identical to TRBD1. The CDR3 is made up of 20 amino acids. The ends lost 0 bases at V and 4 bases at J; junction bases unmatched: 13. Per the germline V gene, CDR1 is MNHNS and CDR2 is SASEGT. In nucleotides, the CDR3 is TGTGCCAGCAGTGAAGCCACCGGGACAGGGGGAGTTTATGGTAATGAAAAACTGTTTTTT. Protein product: CASSEATGTGGVYGNEKLFF.

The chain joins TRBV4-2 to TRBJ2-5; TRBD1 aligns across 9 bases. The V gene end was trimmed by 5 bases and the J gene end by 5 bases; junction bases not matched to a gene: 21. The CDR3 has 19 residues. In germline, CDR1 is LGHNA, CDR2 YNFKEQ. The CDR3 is CASSSGHLVLMTGGETQYF. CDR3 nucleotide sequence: TGTGCCAGCAGCTCGGGACACCTCGTATTAATGACAGGGGGGGAGACCCAGTACTTC.

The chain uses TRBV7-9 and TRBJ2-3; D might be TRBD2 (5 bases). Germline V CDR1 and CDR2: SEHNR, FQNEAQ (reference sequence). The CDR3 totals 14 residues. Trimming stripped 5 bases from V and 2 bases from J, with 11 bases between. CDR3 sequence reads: CASSLTSFTDTQYF. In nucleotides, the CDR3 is TGTGCCAGCAGCCTCACTAGTTTCACAGATACGCAGTATTTT.

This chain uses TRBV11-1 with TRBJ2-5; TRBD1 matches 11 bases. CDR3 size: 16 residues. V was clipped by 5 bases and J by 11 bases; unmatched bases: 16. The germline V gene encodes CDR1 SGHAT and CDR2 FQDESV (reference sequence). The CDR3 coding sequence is TGTGCCAGCAGCGCACACAGAGGACAGGGGGCACAAGAGCAGTACTTC. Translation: CASSAHRGQGAQEQYF.

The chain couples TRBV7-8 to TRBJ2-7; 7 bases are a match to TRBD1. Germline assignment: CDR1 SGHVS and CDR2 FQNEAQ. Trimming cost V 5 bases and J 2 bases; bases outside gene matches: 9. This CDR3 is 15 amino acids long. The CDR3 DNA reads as TGTGCCAGCAGCATTGATAAACAGGGGACCTACGAGCAGTACTTC. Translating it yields CASSIDKQGTYEQYF.

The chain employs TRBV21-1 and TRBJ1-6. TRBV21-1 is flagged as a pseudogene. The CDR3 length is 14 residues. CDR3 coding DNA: TGTGCCAGCAGCCCAGGGCTTCTGAATTCACCCCTCCACTTT. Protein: CASSPGLLNSPLHF.

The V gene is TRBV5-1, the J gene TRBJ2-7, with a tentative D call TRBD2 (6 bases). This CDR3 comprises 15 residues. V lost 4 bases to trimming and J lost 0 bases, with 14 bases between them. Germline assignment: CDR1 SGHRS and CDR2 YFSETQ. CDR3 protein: CASSPLGGPSYEQYF. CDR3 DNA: TGCGCCAGCAGCCCGCTCGGGGGACCCTCCTACGAGCAGTACTTC.

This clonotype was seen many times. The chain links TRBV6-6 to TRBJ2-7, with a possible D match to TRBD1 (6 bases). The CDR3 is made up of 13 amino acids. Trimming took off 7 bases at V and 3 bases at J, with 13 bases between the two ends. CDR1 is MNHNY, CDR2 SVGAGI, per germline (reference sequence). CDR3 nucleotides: TGTGCCAGCACCCGCAGGGGCCTCTACGAGCAGTACTTC. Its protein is CASTRRGLYEQYF.

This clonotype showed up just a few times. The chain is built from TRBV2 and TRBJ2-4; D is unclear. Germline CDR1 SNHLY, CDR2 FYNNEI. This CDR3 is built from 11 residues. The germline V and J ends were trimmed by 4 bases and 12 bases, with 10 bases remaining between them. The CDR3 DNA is TGTGCCAGCAGTGGGCAGGCCGGTCAGTACTTC. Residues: CASSGQAGQYF. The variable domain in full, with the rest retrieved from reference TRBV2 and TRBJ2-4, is EPEVTQTPSHQVTQMGQEVILRCVPISNHLYFYWYRQILGQKVEFLVSFYNNEISEKSEIFDDQFSVERPDGSNFTLKIRSTKLEDSAMYFCASSGQAGQYFGAGTRLSVL.

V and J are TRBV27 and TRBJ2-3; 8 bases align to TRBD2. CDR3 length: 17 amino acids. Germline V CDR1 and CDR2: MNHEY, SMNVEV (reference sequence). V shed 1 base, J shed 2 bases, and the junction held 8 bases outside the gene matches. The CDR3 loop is CASSLFRTGGLTDTQYF. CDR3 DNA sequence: TGTGCCAGCAGTTTATTTCGTACGGGGGGGCTCACAGATACGCAGTATTTT.

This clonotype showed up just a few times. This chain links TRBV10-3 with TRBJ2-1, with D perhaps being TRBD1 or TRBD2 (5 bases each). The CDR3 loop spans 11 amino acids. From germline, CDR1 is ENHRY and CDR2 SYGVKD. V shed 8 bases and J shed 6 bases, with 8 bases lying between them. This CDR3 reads CAIGGSNEQFF. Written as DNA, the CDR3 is TGTGCCATCGGGGGTAGCAATGAGCAGTTCTTC.

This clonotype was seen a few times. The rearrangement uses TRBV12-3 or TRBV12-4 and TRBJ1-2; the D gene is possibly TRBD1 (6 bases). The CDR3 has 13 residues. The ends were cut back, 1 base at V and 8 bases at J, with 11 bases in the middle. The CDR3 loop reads CASSLEAGAGYTF. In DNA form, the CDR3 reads TGTGCCAGCAGTTTAGAGGCGGGGGCCGGCTACACCTTC.

The CDR3 DNA is TGTGCCAGCAGTTTTTCAGGGGTAAAGCAAGAGACCCAGTACTTC. Translating it yields CASSFSGVKQETQYF. The chain is built from TRBV28 and TRBJ2-5; D is possibly TRBD1 (6 bases). The CDR3 consists of 15 residues. From germline, CDR1 is MDHEN and CDR2 SYDVKM. V lost 3 bases, J lost 2 bases, and 13 bases lay in between.

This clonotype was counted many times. The CDR3 region has the DNA TGTGCCAGCAGCTTAGGAGCTTTGGGGGGATTGTTTGAGCAGTTCTTC. Amino acids: CASSLGALGGLFEQFF. This chain connects TRBV7-9 to TRBJ2-1; tentatively, D is TRBD2 (6 bases). Germline V lookup: CDR1 SEHNR, CDR2 FQNEAQ (reference sequence). Between the trimmed V and J ends, which lost 1 base and 9 bases, there was a span of 19 bases. This CDR3 is built from 16 residues.

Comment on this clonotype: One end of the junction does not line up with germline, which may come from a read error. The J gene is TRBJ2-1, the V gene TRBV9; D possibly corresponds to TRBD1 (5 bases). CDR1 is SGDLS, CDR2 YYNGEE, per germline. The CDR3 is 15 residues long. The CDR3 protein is CASSVALSLDNERFF. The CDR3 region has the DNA TGTGCCAGCAGCGTAGCTCTTTCCTTGGACAATGAGCGGTTCTTC.

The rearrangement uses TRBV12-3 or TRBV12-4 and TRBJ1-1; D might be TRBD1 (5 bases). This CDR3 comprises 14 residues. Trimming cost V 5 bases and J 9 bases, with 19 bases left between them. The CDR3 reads CASSPRDGSGKAFF. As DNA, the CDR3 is TGTGCCAGCAGTCCTCGGGACGGCTCTGGGAAAGCTTTCTTT.

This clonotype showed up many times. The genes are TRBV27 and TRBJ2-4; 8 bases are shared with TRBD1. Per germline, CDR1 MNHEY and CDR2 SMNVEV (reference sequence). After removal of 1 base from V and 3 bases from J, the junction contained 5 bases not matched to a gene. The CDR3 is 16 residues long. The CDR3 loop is CASSLLSGGHKNIQYF. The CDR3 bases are TGTGCCAGCAGTTTATTGTCAGGGGGCCACAAAAACATTCAGTACTTC.

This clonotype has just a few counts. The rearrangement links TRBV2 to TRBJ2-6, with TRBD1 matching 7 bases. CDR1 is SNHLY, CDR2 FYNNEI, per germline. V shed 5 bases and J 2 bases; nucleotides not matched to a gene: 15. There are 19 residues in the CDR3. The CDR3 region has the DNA TGTGCCAGCAGTCTCCCAACCCTCATACAGGGGACTGGGGCCAACGTCCTGACTTTC. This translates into CASSLPTLIQGTGANVLTF.